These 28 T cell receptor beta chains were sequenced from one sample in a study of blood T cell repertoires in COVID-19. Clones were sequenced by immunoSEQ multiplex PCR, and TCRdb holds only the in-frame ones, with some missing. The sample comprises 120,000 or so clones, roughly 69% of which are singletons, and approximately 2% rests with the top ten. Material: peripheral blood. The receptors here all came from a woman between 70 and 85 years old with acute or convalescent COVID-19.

CDR3 protein: CATSRDRGSGNNEQFF. For the CDR3, the DNA is TGTGCCACCAGCAGAGATCGGGGTAGCGGGAACAATGAGCAGTTCTTC. The rearrangement joins TRBV15 to TRBJ2-1, with TRBD2 identical over 8 bases. The J segment lost 5 bases and the V segment lost 0 bases, leaving 6 bases of the junction unmatched. The germline gives CDR1 LNHNV, CDR2 YYDKDF (reference sequence). CDR3 length equals 16 residues.

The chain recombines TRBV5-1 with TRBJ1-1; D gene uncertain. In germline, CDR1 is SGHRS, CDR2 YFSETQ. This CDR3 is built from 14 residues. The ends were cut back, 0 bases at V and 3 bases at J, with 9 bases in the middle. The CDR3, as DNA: TGCGCCAGCAGCTTGGCTATCGGGGACACTGAAGCTTTCTTT. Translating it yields CASSLAIGDTEAFF.

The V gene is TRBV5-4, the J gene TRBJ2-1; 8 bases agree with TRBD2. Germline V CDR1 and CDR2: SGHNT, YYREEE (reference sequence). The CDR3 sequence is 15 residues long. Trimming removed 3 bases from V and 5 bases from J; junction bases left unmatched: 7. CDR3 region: CASSSRGGDHNEQFF. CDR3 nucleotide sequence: TGTGCCAGCAGCTCCCGGGGGGGGGATCACAATGAGCAGTTCTTC.

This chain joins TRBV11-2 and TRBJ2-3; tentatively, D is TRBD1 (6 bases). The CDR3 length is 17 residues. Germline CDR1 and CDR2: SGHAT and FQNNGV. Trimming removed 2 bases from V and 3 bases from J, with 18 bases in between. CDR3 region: CASSLWAGTRTTDTQYF. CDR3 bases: TGTGCCAGCAGCTTATGGGCCGGGACAAGGACGACAGATACGCAGTATTTT.

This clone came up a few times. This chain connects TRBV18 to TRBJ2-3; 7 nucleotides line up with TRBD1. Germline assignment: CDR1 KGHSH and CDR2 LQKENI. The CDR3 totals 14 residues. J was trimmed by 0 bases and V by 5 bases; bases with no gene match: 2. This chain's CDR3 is CASSTGASTDTQYF. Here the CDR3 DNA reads TGTGCCAGCTCAACAGGGGCAAGCACAGATACGCAGTATTTT. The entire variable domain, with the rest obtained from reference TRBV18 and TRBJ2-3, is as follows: NAGVMQNPRHLVRRRGQEARLRCSPMKGHSHVYWYRQLPEEGLKFMVYLQKENIIDESGMPKERFSAEFPKEGPSILRIQQVVRGDSAAYFCASSTGASTDTQYFGPGTRLTVL.

The CDR3 loop is CASSAVGQVGHGYTF. In nucleotides, the CDR3 is TGTGCCAGCAGCGCGGTAGGACAGGTTGGGCATGGCTACACCTTC. The chain employs TRBV5-4 and TRBJ1-2; TRBD1 agrees at 7 bases. After removal of 4 bases from V and 6 bases from J, the junction contained 12 bases not matched to a gene. The V gene's germline CDR1 is SGHNT and CDR2 YYREEE (reference sequence). This CDR3 spans 15 amino acids.

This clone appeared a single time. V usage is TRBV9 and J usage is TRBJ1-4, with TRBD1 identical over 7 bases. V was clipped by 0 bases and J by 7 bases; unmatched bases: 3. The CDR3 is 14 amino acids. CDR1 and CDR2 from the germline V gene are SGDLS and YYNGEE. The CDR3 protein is CASSVGQGSEKLFF. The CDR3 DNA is TGTGCCAGCAGCGTAGGACAGGGATCTGAAAAACTGTTTTTT.

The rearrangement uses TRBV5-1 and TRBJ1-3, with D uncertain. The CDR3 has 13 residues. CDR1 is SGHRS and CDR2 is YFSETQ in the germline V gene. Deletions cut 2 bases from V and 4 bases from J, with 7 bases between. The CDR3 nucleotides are TGCGCCAGCAGCTTTGCACAGGGAAACACCATATATTTT. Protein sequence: CASSFAQGNTIYF.

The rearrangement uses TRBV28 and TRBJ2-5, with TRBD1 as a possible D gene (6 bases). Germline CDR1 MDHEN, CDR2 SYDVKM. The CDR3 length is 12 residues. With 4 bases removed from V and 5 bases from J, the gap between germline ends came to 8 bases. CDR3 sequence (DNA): TGTGCCAGCAGTTCAGGGGCGGAGACCCAGTACTTC. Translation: CASSSGAETQYF.

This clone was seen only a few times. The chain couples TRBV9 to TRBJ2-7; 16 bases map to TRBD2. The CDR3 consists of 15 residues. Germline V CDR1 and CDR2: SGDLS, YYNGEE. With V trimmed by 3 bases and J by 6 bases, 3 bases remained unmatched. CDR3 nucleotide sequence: TGTGCCAGCAGCGCGGGACTAGCGGGAGGGGGCGAGCAGTACTTC. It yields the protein CASSAGLAGGGEQYF.

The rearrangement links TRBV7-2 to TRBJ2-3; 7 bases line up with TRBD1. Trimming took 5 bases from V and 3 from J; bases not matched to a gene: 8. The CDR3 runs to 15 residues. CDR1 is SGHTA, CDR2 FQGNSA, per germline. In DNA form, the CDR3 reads TGTGCCAGCAGCCTAACAGGGGTTAGAACAGATACGCAGTATTTT. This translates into CASSLTGVRTDTQYF.

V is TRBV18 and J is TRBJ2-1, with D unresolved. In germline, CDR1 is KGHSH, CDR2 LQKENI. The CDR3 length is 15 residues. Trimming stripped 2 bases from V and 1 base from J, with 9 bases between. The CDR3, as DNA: TGTGCCAGCTCACCAGTCAGGTCATCCTACAATGAGCAGTTCTTC. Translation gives CASSPVRSSYNEQFF.

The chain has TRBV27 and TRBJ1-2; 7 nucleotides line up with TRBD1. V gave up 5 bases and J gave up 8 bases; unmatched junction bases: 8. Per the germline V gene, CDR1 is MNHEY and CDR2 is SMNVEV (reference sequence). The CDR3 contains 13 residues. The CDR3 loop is CASSPQGEKGYTF. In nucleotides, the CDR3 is TGTGCCAGCAGTCCCCAGGGGGAGAAAGGCTACACCTTC.

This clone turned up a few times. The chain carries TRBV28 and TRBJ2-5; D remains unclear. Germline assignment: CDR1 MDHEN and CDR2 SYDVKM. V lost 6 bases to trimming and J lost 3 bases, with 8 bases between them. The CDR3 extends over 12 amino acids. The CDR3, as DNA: TGTGCCAGCAGGCCCCGGGAAGAGACCCAGTACTTC. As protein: CASRPREETQYF.

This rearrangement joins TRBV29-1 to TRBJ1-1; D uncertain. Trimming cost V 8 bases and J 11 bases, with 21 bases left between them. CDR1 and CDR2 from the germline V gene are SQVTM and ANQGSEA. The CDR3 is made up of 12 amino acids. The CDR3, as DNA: TGCAGCACCCGCCAAGGCTCGTTGGAGGCTTTCTTT. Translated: CSTRQGSLEAFF.

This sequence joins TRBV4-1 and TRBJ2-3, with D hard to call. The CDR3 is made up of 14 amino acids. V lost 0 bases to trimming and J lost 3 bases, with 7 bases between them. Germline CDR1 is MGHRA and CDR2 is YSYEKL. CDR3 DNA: TGCGCCAGCAGCCAAGATCAAGAGACAGATACGCAGTATTTT. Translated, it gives CASSQDQETDTQYF.

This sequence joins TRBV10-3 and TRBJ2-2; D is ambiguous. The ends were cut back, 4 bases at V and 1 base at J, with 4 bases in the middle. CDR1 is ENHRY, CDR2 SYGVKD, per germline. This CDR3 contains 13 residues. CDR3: CAISGQNTGELFF. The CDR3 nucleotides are TGTGCCATCAGTGGGCAGAACACCGGGGAGCTGTTTTTT.

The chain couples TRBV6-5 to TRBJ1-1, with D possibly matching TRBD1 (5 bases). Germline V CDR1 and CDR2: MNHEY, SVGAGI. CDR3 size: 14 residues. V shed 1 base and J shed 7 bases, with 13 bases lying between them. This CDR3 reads CASSYLDFDSEAFF. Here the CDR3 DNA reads TGTGCCAGCAGTTACTTAGACTTCGACAGTGAAGCTTTCTTT.

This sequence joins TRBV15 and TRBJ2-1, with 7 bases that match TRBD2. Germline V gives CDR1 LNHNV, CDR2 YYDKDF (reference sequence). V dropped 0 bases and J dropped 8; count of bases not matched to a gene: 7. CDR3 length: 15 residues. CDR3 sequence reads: CATSRDGGRGDEQFF. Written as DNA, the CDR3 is TGTGCCACCAGCAGAGACGGCGGGAGAGGCGATGAGCAGTTCTTC.

The CDR3 reads CASSTDGGWYGYTF. The DNA for the CDR3 is TGTGCCAGCAGTACAGACGGGGGTTGGTATGGCTACACCTTC. The rearrangement links TRBV28 to TRBJ1-2, with D possibly TRBD1 on 5 matching bases. Germline V gene sequence: CDR1 MDHEN, CDR2 SYDVKM. CDR3 length equals 14 residues. Trimming removed 5 bases at V and 5 bases at J, with 15 bases between.

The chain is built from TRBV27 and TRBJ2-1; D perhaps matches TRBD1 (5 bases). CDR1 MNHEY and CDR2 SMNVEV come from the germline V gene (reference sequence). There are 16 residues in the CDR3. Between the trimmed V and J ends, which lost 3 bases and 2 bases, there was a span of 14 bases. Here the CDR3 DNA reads TGTGCCAGCAGTTTCTCCGGGTCAGGGACCTACAATGAGCAGTTCTTC. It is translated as CASSFSGSGTYNEQFF.

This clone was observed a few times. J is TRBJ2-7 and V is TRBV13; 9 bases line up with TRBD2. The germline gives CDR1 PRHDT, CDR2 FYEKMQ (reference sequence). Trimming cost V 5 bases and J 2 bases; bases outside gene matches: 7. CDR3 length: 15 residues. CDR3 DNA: TGTGCCAGCAGCCCCCAGGGCGGGGGGGCCTACGAGCAGTACTTC. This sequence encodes CASSPQGGGAYEQYF.

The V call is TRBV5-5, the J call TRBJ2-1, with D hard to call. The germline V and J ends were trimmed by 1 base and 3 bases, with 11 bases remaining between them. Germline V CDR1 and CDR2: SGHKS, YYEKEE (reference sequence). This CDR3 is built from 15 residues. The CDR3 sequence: CASSLPHLSYNEQFF. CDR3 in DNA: TGTGCCAGCAGCTTGCCCCATCTAAGCTACAATGAGCAGTTCTTC.

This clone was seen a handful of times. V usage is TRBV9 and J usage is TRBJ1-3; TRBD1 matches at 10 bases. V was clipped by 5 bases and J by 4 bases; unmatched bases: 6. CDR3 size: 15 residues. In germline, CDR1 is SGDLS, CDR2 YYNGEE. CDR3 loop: CASRAGTGDGNTIYF. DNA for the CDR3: TGTGCCAGCAGAGCCGGGACAGGGGACGGAAACACCATATATTTT.

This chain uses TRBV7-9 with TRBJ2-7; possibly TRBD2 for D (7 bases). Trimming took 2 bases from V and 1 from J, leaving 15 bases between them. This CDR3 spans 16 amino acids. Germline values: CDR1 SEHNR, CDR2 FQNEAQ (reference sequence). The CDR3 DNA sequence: TGTGCCAGCAGCTTAAGAGGGGGGGAGAGGTCCTACGAGCAGTACTTC. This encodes CASSLRGGERSYEQYF.

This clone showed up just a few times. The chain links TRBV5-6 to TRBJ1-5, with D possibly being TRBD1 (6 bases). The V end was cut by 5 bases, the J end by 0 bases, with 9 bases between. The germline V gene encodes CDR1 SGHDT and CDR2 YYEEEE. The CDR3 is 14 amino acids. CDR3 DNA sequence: TGTGCCAGCAGGTCACAGGGTAGCAATCAGCCCCAGCATTTT. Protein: CASRSQGSNQPQHF.

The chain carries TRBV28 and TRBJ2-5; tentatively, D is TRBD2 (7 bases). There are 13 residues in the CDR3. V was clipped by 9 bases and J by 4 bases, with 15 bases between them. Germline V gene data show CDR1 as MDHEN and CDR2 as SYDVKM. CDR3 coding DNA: TGTGCCAGTGAGGGGGGGGTCCGAGAGACCCAGTACTTC. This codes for CASEGGVRETQYF. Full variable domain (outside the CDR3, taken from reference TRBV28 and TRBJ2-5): DVKVTQSSRYLVKRTGEKVFLECVQDMDHENMFWYRQDPGLGLRLIYFSYDVKMKEKGDIPEGYSVSREKKERFSLILESASTNQTSMYLCASEGGVRETQYFGPGTRLLVL.

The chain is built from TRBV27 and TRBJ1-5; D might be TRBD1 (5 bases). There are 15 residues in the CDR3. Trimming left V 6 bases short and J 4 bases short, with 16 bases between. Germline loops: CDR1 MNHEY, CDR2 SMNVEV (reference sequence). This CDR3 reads CASSPQAQFNQPQHF. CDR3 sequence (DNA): TGTGCCAGCAGCCCACAGGCTCAGTTTAATCAGCCCCAGCATTTT.